The clone carrying this TCR beta chain has only a few counts. Its antigen is not identified. Expressed TCRB transcripts were sequenced because the entire RNA isolate underwent reverse transcription. Libraries were prepared by immunoSEQ multiplex PCR; TCRdb keeps only in-frame clonotypes and omits some of them. Among under 300,000 clones listed, about 24% were seen once. The data stem from a study of beta chain features in type 1 diabetes. Overall study results and limits: TCRB CDR3s from Type 1 diabetes patients were moderately but significantly shorter in all four CD4+ subsets.

CDR1 is SQVTM and CDR2 is ANQGSEA in the germline V gene. The CDR3 extends over 13 amino acids. V dropped 7 bases and J dropped 5; count of bases not matched to a gene: 5. This chain connects TRBV29-1 to TRBJ2-2; TRBD2 aligns across 9 bases. The source material was naive CD4+ T cells from blood. The origin of this receptor is a woman in her twenties or thirties with type 1 diabetes. In DNA, the CDR3 is TGCAGCGCCGGGACTAGCCCTACCGGGGAGCTGTTTTTT. It encodes CSAGTSPTGELFF.